The T cell receptor beta chain under discussion was sequenced for a study of T cells in Graves' hyperthyroidism and ophthalmopathy. Regarding the study as a whole: Most thyroid clonotypes that were expanded above 0.001 also turned up in blood.

Regarding this clonotype: Its antigen remains unknown.

Amplification of TCR beta CDR3 regions was performed using RNA transcripts as template. TCR CDR3 underwent first-round RT-PCR with the HTBI primer set. MiXCR, applied by TCRdb to the multiplex PCR reads, yields one record per CDR3 protein. The sample shows 250,000 to 350,000 distinct CDR3 sequences, around 16% of them seen only once. Per the germline V gene, CDR1 is ENHRY and CDR2 is SYGVKD. This CDR3 spans 15 amino acids. V gave up 6 bases and J gave up 5 bases; unmatched junction bases: 7. The receptor comes from a man younger than 40 with Graves' hyperthyroidism. Specimen: blood. The chain joins TRBV10-3 to TRBJ2-5; 12 bases line up with TRBD1. CDR3 loop: CAISAGTGGAETQYF. In DNA, the CDR3 is TGTGCCATCAGCGCCGGGACAGGGGGCGCGGAGACCCAGTACTTC.